This T cell receptor beta chain comes out of a study of shared clonotypes between healthy human individuals. Study summary: Plates per donor: three CD4 naive, three CD4 memory, two CD8 naive, one CD8 memory.

In the naive CD8 group, cells lacked CD45RO and were positively selected for CCR7, so terminally differentiated effector memory CD45RA+ cells were left out. Germline trimming cut 4 bases from V and 0 bases from J; bases unmatched to any gene: 2. The CDR3 runs 15 residues. Germline V lookup: CDR1 WSHSY, CDR2 SAAADI. As regards this clone: What it binds is not known.

Overall study findings and caveats: For sorted subsets, rarefaction showed incomplete sequencing despite large depth.

Per the study methods: Junction-only immunoSEQ sequences carried no quality scores, so filtering differed. Method: immunoSEQ multiplex PCR; TCRdb's copy keeps in-frame clones and lacks some. The V and J calls and clone size are taken from that table; D and trimming were inferred from the DNA. The sample holds 550,000 to 600,000 clones, more than 95% seen once. Specimen: naive CD8+ T cells sorted from blood. The receptor was derived from a young man in good health. This rearrangement joins TRBV10-2 to TRBJ2-7; 11 bases align to TRBD2. CDR3 nucleotides: TGCGCCAGCAGTGGACTAGCGGGATACTCCTACGAGCAGTACTTC. Protein sequence: CASSGLAGYSYEQYF.